This T cell receptor beta chain was recorded in a study of T cell responses to AZD1222 COVID-19 vaccine. This table comes from immunoSEQ multiplex PCR, and its TCRdb copy is limited to in-frame clones, with some not included. The repertoire includes about 110,000 clones, just under 95% of them detected once, and roughly 2.7% sits in the top ten. The germline V gene encodes CDR1 LNHDA and CDR2 SQIVND (reference sequence). The CDR3 sequence is 13 residues long. Trimming shortened V by 3 bases and J by 1 base, and 6 bases separated the two germline ends. The V and J genes are TRBV19 and TRBJ1-1; no definite D call. The sequencing used peripheral blood, collected 28 days after the second AZD1222 dose. The clonotype comes from an adult who received the AZD1222 COVID-19 vaccine. DNA of the CDR3: TGTGCCAGTAGTATGGCAAGGAACACTGAAGCTTTCTTT. Residues: CASSMARNTEAFF.